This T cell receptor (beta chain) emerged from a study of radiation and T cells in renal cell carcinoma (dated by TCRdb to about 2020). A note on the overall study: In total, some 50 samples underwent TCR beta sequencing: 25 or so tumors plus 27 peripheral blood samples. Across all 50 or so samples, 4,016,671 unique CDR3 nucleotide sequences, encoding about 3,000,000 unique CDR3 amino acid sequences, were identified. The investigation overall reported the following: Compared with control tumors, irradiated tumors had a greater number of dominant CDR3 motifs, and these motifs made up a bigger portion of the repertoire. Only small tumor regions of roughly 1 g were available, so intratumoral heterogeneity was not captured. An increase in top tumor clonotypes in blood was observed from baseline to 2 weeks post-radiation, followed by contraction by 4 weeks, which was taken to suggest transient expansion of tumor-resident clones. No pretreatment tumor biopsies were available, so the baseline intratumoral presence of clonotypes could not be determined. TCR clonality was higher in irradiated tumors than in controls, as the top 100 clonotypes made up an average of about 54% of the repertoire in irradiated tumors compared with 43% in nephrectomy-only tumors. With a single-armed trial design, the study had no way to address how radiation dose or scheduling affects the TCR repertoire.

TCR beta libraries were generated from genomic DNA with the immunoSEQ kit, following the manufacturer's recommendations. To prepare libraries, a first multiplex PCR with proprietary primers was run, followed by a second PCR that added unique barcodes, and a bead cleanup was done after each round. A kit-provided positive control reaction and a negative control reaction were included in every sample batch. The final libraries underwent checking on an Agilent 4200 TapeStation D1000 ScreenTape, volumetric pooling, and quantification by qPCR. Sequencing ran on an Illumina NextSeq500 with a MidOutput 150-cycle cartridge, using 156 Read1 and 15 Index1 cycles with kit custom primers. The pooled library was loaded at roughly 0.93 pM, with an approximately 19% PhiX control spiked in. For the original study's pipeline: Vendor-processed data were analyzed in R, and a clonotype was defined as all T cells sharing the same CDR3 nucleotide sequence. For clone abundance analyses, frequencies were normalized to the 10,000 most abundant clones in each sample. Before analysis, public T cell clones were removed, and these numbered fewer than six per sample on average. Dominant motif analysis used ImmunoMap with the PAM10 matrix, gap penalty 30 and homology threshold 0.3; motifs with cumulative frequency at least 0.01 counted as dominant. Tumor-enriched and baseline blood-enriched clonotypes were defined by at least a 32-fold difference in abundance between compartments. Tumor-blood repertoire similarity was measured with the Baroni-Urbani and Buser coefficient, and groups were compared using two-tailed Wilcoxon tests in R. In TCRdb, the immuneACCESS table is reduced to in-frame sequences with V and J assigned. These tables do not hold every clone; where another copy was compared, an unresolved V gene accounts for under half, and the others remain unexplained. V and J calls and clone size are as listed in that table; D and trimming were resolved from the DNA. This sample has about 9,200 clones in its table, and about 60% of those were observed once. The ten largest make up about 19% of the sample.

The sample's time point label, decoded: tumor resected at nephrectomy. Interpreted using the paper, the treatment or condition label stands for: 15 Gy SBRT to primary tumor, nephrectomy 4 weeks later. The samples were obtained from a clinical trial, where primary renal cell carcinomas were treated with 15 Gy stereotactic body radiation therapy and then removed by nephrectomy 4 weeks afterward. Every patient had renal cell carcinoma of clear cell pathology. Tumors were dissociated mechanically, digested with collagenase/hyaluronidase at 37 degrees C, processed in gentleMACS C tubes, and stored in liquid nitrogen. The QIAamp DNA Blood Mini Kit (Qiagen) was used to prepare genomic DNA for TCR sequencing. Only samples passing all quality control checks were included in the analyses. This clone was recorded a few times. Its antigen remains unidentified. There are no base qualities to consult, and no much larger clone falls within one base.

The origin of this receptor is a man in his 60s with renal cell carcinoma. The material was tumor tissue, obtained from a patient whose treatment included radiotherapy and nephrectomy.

The DNA reads TGTGCCAGCTCACCAGACTCGGGTGAAAAACTGTTTTTT. Its translation reads: CASSPDSGEKLFF. The chain links TRBV18 with TRBJ1-4; no D gene can be assigned with confidence. The CDR1 and CDR2 encoded by the germline V gene are KGHSH and LQKENI. Deletion took 2 bases off V and 7 bases off J, with a span of 8 bases between the germline ends. The CDR3 measures 13 amino acids from cysteine to phenylalanine. The kept DNA is CDR3 alone, 39 bases in frame from the first base. Beyond the CDR3, the reference TRBV18 and TRBJ1-4 genes provide the residues; the full variable domain reads: NAGVMQNPRHLVRRRGQEARLRCSPMKGHSHVYWYRQLPEEGLKFMVYLQKENIIDESGMPKERFSAEFPKEGPSILRIQQVVRGDSAAYFCASSPDSGEKLFFGSGTQLSVL.